Listed below are T cell receptor beta chains from one sample, sequenced in a study of beta chain features in type 1 diabetes. Measured with immunoSEQ multiplex PCR; TCRdb has only the in-frame clones, and not every one. This sample has around 100,000 clones, with roughly 28% found just once. Input material: central memory CD4+ T cells from blood. The source is a woman between 18 and 30 years old with type 1 diabetes. The CDR3 runs from the conserved cysteine through the conserved F or W. The D gene is left open where the match is weak. Expanded clones get a size class; other rows say once, few or many, or leave the size out.

>TRBJ2-2|TRBD1|TRBV6-1|-
TGTGCCAGCACCCTCCTCGTGGGACAGGCCGGGGAGCTGTTTTTT
CASTLLVGQAGELFF
>TRBJ2-1|-|TRBV18|-
TGTGCCAGCTCACCACCATGGGGGGATGACTCCTACAATGAGCAGTTCTTC
CASSPPWGDDSYNEQFF
>TRBJ2-1|TRBD2|TRBV27|-
TGTGCCAGCAGTTTCGCGGGAGGTACCTCCTACAATGAGCAGTTCTTC
CASSFAGGTSYNEQFF
>TRBJ2-1|TRBD2|TRBV10-3|few
TGTGCCATCAGGGGACTAGAGCCGAATGAGCAGTTCTTC
CAIRGLEPNEQFF
>TRBJ1-2|TRBD1|TRBV5-4|-
TGTGCCACCACAACAGGGGGGGACTATGGCTACACCTTC
CATTTGGDYGYTF
>TRBJ1-1|-|TRBV6-5|few
TGTGCCAGCAGTTACGAATCAGGGTCAGAAGCTTTCTTT
CASSYESGSEAFF
>TRBJ2-5|-|TRBV5-1|-
TGCGCCAGCAGCTTTGGCCCGGCGGGCAAAGAAGAGACCCAGTACTTC
CASSFGPAGKEETQYF
>TRBJ2-5|-|TRBV29-1|few
TGCAGCGTTGGATTGTCGGTAGCGGAGACCCAGTACTTC
CSVGLSVAETQYF
>TRBJ2-3|-|TRBV5-6|-
TGTGCCAGCAGCTTGGTGGCCCAGGGGACGCAGTATTTT
CASSLVAQGTQYF
>TRBJ2-1|-|TRBV5-1|few
TGCGCCAGCAGCATAAACAATGAGCAGTTCTTC
CASSINNEQFF
>TRBJ2-3|TRBD2|TRBV5-1|-
TGCGCCAGCAGCTTGAGCCTAGCGGGGGCAGATACGCAGTATTTT
CASSLSLAGADTQYF
>TRBJ2-5|TRBD1|TRBV5-4|few
TGTGCCAGCAGCTTGGGAGCTGGGACAGCTCAAGAGACCCAGTACTTC
CASSLGAGTAQETQYF
>TRBJ2-1|-|TRBV5-8|-
TGTGCCAGCAGCTTTAACGCTAACAATGAGCAGTTCTTC
CASSFNANNEQFF
>TRBJ2-1|-|TRBV4-1|many
TGCGCCAGCAGCCAAGACAGGCCGGCGGACTCTCCGTTCTTC
CASSQDRPADSPFF
>TRBJ2-6|-|TRBV10-3|few
TGTGCCATCTGGGCAGGGAACTCTGGGGCCAACGTCCTGACTTTC
CAIWAGNSGANVLTF
>TRBJ2-5|TRBD2|TRBV7-2|few
TGTGCCAGCAGCAACCAGCGGGAGAGTCGGGAGACCCAGTACTTC
CASSNQRESRETQYF
>TRBJ2-2|-|TRBV10-3|few
TGTGCCATCAGCCCGCCGGGAGCCGGGGAGCTGTTTTTT
CAISPPGAGELFF
>TRBJ2-1|TRBD2|TRBV7-2|-
TGTGCCAGCAGCCCTCGGGAGGCCTACAATGAGCAGTTCTTC
CASSPREAYNEQFF
>TRBJ2-3|TRBD2|TRBV9|-
TGTGCCAGCAGCGTGGTGGGGACTAGTCATGTAGATACGCAGTATTTT
CASSVVGTSHVDTQYF
>TRBJ2-2|-|TRBV14|once
TGTGCCAGCAGCTCATACCGGGACAACGCGAACACCGGGGAGCTGTTTTTT
CASSSYRDNANTGELFF
>TRBJ1-2|TRBD1|TRBV6-1|-
TGTGCCAGCAGAAACGACAGGGTACATGGCTACACCTTC
CASRNDRVHGYTF
>TRBJ2-5|-|TRBV21-1|-
TGTGCCAGCCGGGAGACCCAGTACTTC
CASRETQYF
>TRBJ2-7|TRBD1|TRBV18|-
TGTGCCAGCTCACCAGACAGGGGGGGATTCTACGAGCAGTACTTC
CASSPDRGGFYEQYF
>TRBJ2-2|-|TRBV14|-
TGTGCCAGCAGCCAGGAGGGAAGAGGATCCGGGGAGCTGTTTTTT
CASSQEGRGSGELFF
>TRBJ2-1|-|TRBV11-2|-
TGTGCCAGCAGCTCCCCGAGACTTGGATACAATGAGCAGTTCTTC
CASSSPRLGYNEQFF